This T cell receptor (beta chain) was retrieved from a study of blood T cells in healthy people across ages (dated by TCRdb to the mid-2010s). Context from the whole study: In model experiments, template switching captured roughly one uniquely barcoded TCR beta cDNA molecule for every two T cells. Age-related changes in TCR beta repertoire diversity were measured in the study by deep sequencing normalized with unique cDNA molecular identifiers. The donors were split into four age groups: young (average around 17 years), middle-aged (nearly 40), aged (around 67) and long-lived (roughly 77). To avoid experimental bias, donors of different ages were spread randomly across the sequencing lanes. For two donors (one aged 18 to 30 and one aged 80 or older), the study analyzed two additional independent replicas of 1 million unique cDNA reads from the same blood draw. The study at large found these results: Since profiling was done on bulk unsorted PBMCs, naive and antigen-experienced compartments could not be conclusively compared. The long-lived group showed more naive CD4+ T cells, fewer expanded clones and increased TCR diversity than the aged group, suggesting age selection. Because donor CMV infection status was unknown, age-related changes in expanded clonotypes were potentially confounded. A strong correlation was found between observed TCR beta diversity and the percentage of naive T cells measured by flow cytometry. Observed TCR beta diversity per million T cells fell roughly linearly with age, and a significant reduction was already apparent by age around 36. Total diversity estimates from one million sequenced T cells were considered lower bounds and underestimates.

This clonotype has more than one count but fewer than ten. Its antigen remains unidentified. It has no much larger one-base neighbor in the sample; base qualities were not kept. The 39 donors, aged about 6 to 95 years, were systemically healthy Caucasian individuals from Russia. Each donor gave ten milliliters of peripheral blood, drawn into EDTA-treated Vacutainer tubes. Ficoll-Paque density-gradient centrifugation was used to isolate PBMCs, with at least 6 million per sample. Trizol reagent was used to extract total RNA from PBMCs, with at least 5 micrograms per sample. Naive CD45RAhigh/CD27high T cell percentages were measured by flow cytometry on a PBMC aliquot from every donor. In the germline V gene (reference sequence), CDR1 corresponds to DFQATT and CDR2 to SNEGSKA. V ends up 5 bases short and J 4 bases short, with an unmatched junction base count of 7. The CDR3 runs 16 amino acids, cysteine and phenylalanine included. Of all the DNA, just the CDR3 is kept, 48 bases in frame from base 1.

Library method: 5' RACE. The listed sequencing device is Illumina HiSeq 2500. A second about 7 to 11 cycle PCR used a sample-barcoded 5' primer and a J-beta primer mix. Each TCR beta cDNA molecule received a unique molecular identifier from a template-switch 5' adaptor carrying 12 random nucleotides. Each sample yielded at least 3 million CDR3-containing paired-end reads. First-strand cDNA was synthesized from all RNA with the Mint cDNA synthesis kit, primed by a TRBC-specific oligonucleotide. All cDNA was treated with uracil-DNA glycosylase and then went through a first 18-cycle PCR with the universal primers M1SS and BC2_uni_R. The authors processed their data as follows. For normalization, 1 million high-quality reads, each with a distinct molecular identifier, were randomly selected from each sample. Reads with shared molecular identifiers were discarded instead of being binned into consensus sequences. CDR3 identification, clonotype clustering and error correction used MiTCR with a Q25 quality threshold and the strictest error-elimination algorithm. Lower-bound total TCR beta diversity was estimated with a nonparametric unseen species model using Euler transformation. TCRdb cleaned the public reads at Q25 with fastp, built clones with MiXCR and kept in-frame beta chains. Every entry covers one CDR3 protein and lists the most common genes and DNA from its rows. The V and J calls follow TCRdb's processing rather than the paper's. This sample holds some 700,000 distinct CDR3 sequences; approximately 43% were observed only once. The top ten clones comprise 20% to 25% of the sample.

The sequenced material came from blood. The source is a woman in her sixties in good health. The receptor chain draws on TRBV20-1 and TRBJ2-1; 14 of the junction bases match TRBD2. This receptor carries the CDR3 CSARLAGGPGYNEQFF. The nucleotide sequence is given as TGCAGTGCTCGACTAGCGGGAGGGCCAGGTTACAATGAGCAGTTCTTC.